This TCR beta chain derives from a study of T cell responses to AZD1222 COVID-19 vaccine. Generated by immunoSEQ multiplex PCR, the TCRdb table keeps only in-frame clones and is missing some. The sample holds some 60,000 clones; approximately 86% are singletons and the top ten take 6.9%. The ends were cut back, 8 bases at V and 4 bases at J, with 15 bases in the middle. Germline V gene lookup returns CDR1 SGHTA and CDR2 FQGTGA. The CDR3 runs 15 residues. The receptor's source is an adult who received the AZD1222 COVID-19 vaccine. The input for sequencing was peripheral blood, taken 28 days after the second AZD1222 dose. The rearrangement uses TRBV7-3 and TRBJ2-6; the D is unclear. The CDR3 DNA follows: TGTGCCAGCGGCCCTTCCGGTGGGGGGGCCAACGTCCTGACTTTC. Amino acid sequence: CASGPSGGGANVLTF.